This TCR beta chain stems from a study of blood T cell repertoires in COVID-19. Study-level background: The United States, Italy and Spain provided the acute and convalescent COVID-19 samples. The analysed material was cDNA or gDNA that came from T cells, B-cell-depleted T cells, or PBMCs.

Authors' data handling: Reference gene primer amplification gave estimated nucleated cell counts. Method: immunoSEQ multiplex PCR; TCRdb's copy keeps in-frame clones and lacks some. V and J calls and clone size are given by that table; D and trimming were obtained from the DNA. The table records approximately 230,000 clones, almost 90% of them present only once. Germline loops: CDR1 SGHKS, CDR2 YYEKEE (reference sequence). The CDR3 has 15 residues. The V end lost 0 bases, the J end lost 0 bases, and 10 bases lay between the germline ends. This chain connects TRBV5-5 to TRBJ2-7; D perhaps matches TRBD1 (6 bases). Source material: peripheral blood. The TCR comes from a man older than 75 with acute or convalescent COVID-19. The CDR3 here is CASSLGGHSSYEQYF. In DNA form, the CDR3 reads TGTGCCAGCAGCTTGGGGGGACATTCCTCCTACGAGCAGTACTTC. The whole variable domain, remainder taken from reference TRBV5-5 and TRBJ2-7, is DAGVTQSPTHLIKTRGQQVTLRCSPISGHKSVSWYQQVLGQGPQFIFQYYEKEERGRGNFPDRFSARQFPNYSSELNVNALLLGDSALYLCASSLGGHSSYEQYFGPGTRLTVT.